The T cell receptor (beta chain) under discussion was sequenced for a study of blood T cell repertoires in COVID-19 (TCRdb year 2020). Regarding the complete study: Collaborator samples came from the United States, Italy and Spain and covered acute and convalescent phases of COVID-19. The repertoires were released in a freely available public database intended as a resource for research on the immune response to SARS-CoV-2. Samples came from the ongoing ImmuneRACE study (first 160 participants) plus 1,254 subjects from 6 global collaborators. The material from the prospective study consisted of cDNA or gDNA derived from T cells, B-cell-depleted T cells, or PBMCs. Where available, HLA class I and class II types were obtained from metadata supplied by the sample provider rather than from assay-based typing. Sample metadata almost always included a de-identified subject ID, COVID-19 status, age in years and sex. The dataset comprised deeply sampled blood TCRbeta repertoires from subjects exposed to, actively infected with, or recovered from COVID-19. Broader findings and caveats from the paper: How much clinical and demographic metadata was included differed by source and by participant, and the metadata was provided uncurated.

Collaborating institutions collected whole blood in K2EDTA tubes following their own protocols. For TCRbeta analysis, collaborators shipped samples in one of three forms: frozen whole blood, isolated PBMCs, or DNA extracted from either of those sample types. TCRbeta CDR3 regions were amplified from genomic DNA using the immunoSEQ Assay, a bias-controlled multiplex PCR. On the study's bioinformatics: The number of nucleated cells in each sample was estimated from the amplification of reference gene primers within the assay. Sequence reads were collapsed and filtered to measure the absolute abundance of every unique TCRbeta CDR3 rearrangement. For each sample, productive Simpson clonality was calculated as the square root of Simpson's diversity index across productive rearrangements. Imported from immuneACCESS, the table was reduced by TCRdb to in-frame sequences with V and J called. These copies leave out some clones; in studies compared against another copy, an unresolved V gene accounts for under half, and the cause of the remainder is not known. From that table come the V and J calls and clone size; the DNA was used to work out D and trimming. The sample table records roughly 200,000 clones; 78% of these occur just once. Of the sample, 2.5% to 3% falls within the top ten clones.

Concerning this clone itself: This clone's antigen is unknown. No per-base quality is available; no much larger clone lies one base away.

The TCR originated in a woman of 80 years or more with active or convalescent COVID-19. Sequenced: peripheral blood.

The DNA sequence is as follows: TGTGCCAGCAGTCTCGCGGCGTCCTATAATTCACCCCTCCACTTT. The translation is CASSLAASYNSPLHF. The V and J segments used are TRBV28 and TRBJ1-6; there is no confident call for the D gene. The CDR3 sequence holds 15 residues, the cysteine and phenylalanine included. Left in the record is the CDR3 DNA by itself, 45 bases read in frame from the first base. Via the germline V gene, CDR1 is MDHEN and CDR2 SYDVKM. Trimming takes 5 bases from V and 1 base from J, and the germline ends sit 9 bases apart.